This T cell receptor (beta chain) was documented in a study of blood T cell repertoires in COVID-19. Background on the study: Sites in the United States, Italy and Spain provided acute and convalescent COVID-19 samples.

The CDR3 consists of 17 residues. Germline V gene data show CDR1 as SGHTA and CDR2 as FQGTGA. The junction had 13 bases not matched to a gene; V was cut back by 5 bases and J by 6 bases. As handled by the study authors: Researchers report that nucleated cell counts were estimated from reference gene primer amplification. Repertoires were generated with immunoSEQ multiplex PCR, while TCRdb's copy carries only in-frame clones and drops some. For V, J and clone size, that table is used; D and trimming come from the DNA. The table lists approximately 200,000 clones, around 87% of them singletons. This clonotype was obtained from a woman between 18 and 29 years old in a cohort exposed to, infected with or recovered from COVID-19 (not recorded which). The sample taken for sequencing was PBMCs or T cells enriched from blood (not recorded which). V is TRBV7-3 and J is TRBJ2-3, with TRBD2 identical over 11 bases. The CDR3 is CASSPAKLAGVTDTQYF. The DNA for the CDR3 is TGTGCCAGCAGCCCAGCTAAACTAGCGGGGGTGACCGATACGCAGTATTTT.